The T cell receptor beta chain under discussion was sequenced for a study of blood T cells in healthy people across ages. For the second PCR, which ran for about 6 to 11 cycles, a sample-barcoded 5' primer and a J-beta primer mix were used. TCRdb fed the 5' RACE reads into MiXCR, producing one record per CDR3 protein. The sample has 1.5 million to 2 million distinct CDR3 sequences; about 50% are singletons. Germline CDR1 and CDR2: SEHNR and FQNEAQ (reference sequence). The CDR3 extends over 18 amino acids. V dropped 0 bases and J dropped 5; count of bases not matched to a gene: 11. The sequenced sample consisted of blood. The chain has TRBV7-9 and TRBJ2-3, with 10 positions matching TRBD1. This clonotype was obtained from a woman between 35 and 50 years old in good health. CDR3 region: CASSLALVRDRGIDTQYF. The CDR3, as DNA: TGTGCCAGCAGCTTAGCGCTGGTTAGGGACAGGGGAATAGATACGCAGTATTTT.